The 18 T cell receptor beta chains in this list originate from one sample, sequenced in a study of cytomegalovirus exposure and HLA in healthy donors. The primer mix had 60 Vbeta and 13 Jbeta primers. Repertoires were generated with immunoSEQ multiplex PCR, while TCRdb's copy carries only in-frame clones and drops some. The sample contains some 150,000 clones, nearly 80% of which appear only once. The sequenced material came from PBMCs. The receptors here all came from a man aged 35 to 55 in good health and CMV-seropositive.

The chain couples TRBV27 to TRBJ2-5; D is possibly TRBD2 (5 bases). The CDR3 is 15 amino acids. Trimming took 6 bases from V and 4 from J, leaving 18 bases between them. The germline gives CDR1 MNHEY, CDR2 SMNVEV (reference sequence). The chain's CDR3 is CASRLVTHRGETQYF. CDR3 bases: TGTGCCAGCAGACTAGTGACCCACAGAGGAGAGACCCAGTACTTC.

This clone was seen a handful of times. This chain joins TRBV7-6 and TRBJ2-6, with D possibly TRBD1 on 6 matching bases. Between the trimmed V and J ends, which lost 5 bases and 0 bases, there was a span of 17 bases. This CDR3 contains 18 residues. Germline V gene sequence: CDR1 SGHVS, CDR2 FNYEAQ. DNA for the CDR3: TGTGCCAGCAGCCCTTTTGGGGGCGTTAGCTCTGGGGCCAACGTCCTGACTTTC. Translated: CASSPFGGVSSGANVLTF. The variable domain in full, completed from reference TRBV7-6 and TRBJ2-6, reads GAGVSQSPRYKVTKRGQDVALRCDPISGHVSLYWYRQALGQGPEFLTYFNYEAQQDKSGLPNDRFSAERPEGSISTLTIQRTEQRDSAMYRCASSPFGGVSSGANVLTFGAGSRLTVL.

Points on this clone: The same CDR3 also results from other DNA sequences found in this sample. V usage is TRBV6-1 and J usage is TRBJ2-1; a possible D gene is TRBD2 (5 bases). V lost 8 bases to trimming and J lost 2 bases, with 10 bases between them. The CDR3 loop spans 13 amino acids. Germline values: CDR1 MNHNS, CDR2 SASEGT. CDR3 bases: TGTGCCAGCGGGAGCGCTACCTACAATGAGCAGTTCTTC. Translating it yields CASGSATYNEQFF.

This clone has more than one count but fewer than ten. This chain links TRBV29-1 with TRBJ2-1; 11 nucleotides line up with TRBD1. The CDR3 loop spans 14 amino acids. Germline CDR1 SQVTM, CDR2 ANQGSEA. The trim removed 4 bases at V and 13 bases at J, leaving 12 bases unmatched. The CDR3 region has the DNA TGCAGCGTTGGGACGGACAGGGGGCGTTTCGAACAGTTCTTC. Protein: CSVGTDRGRFEQFF.

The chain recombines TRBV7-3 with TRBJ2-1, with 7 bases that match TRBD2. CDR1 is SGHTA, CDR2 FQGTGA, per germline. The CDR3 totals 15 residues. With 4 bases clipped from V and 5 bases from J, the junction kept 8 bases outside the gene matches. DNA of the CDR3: TGTGCCAGCAGCTCCTCTTCTAGCGGACACAATGAGCAGTTCTTC. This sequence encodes CASSSSSSGHNEQFF.

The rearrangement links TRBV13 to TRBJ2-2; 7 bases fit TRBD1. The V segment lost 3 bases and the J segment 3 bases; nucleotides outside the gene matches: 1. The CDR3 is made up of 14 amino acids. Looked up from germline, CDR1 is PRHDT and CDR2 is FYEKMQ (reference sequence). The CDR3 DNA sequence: TGTGCCAGCAGCTTCGGACAGGACACCGGGGAGCTGTTTTTT. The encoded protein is CASSFGQDTGELFF.

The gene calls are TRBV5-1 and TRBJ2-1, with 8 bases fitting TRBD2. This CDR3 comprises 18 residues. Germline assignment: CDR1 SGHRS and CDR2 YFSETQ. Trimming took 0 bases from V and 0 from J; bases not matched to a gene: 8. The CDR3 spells CASSLDLRTSSSYNEQFF. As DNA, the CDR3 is TGCGCCAGCAGCTTGGACCTCCGGACTAGCAGCTCCTACAATGAGCAGTTCTTC.

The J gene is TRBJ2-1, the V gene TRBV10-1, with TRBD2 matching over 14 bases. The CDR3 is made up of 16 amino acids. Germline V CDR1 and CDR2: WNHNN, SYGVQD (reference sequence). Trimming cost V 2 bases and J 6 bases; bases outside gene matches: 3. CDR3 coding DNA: TGCGCCAGCAGTGAGGCCGGGACTAGCGGGAGCAATGAGCAGTTCTTC. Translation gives CASSEAGTSGSNEQFF.

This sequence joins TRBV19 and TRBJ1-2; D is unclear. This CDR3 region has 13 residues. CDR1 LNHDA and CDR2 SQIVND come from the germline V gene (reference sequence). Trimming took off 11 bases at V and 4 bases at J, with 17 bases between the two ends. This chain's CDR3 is CASRPADRYGYTF. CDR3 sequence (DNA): TGTGCCTCCCGCCCAGCGGACCGCTATGGCTACACCTTC.

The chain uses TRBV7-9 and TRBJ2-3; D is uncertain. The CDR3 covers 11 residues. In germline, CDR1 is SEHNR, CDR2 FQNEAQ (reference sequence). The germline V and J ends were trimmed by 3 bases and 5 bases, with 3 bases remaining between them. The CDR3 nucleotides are TGTGCCAGCAGCTTCGGAGATACGCAGTATTTT. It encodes CASSFGDTQYF. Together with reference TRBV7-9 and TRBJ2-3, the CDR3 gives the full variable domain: DTGVSQNPRHKITKRGQNVTFRCDPISEHNRLYWYRQTLGQGPEFLTYFQNEAQLEKSRLLSDRFSAERPKGSFSTLEIQRTEQGDSAMYLCASSFGDTQYFGPGTRLTVL.

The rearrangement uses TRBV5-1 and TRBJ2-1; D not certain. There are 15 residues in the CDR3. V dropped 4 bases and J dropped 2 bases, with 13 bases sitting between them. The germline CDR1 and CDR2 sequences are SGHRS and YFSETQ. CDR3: CASSPLNGAYNEQFF. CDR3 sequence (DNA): TGCGCCAGCAGCCCCCTGAACGGAGCCTACAATGAGCAGTTCTTC. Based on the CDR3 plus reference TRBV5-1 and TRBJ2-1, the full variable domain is KAGVTQTPRYLIKTRGQQVTLSCSPISGHRSVSWYQQTPGQGLQFLFEYFSETQRNKGNFPGRFSGRQFSNSRSEMNVSTLELGDSALYLCASSPLNGAYNEQFFGPGTRLTVL.

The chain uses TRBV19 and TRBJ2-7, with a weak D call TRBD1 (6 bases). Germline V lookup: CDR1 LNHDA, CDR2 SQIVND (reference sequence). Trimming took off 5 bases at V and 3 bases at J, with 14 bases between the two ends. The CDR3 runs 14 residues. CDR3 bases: TGTGCCAGTAGTCGGGACAATCGCCTCTACGAGCAGTACTTC. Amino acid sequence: CASSRDNRLYEQYF.

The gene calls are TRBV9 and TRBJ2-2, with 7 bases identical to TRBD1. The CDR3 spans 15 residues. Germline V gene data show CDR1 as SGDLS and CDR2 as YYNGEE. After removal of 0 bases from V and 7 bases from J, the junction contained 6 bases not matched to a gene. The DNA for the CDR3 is TGTGCCAGCAGCGTAGTTGAGGGGGCAAACGGGGAGCTGTTTTTT. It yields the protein CASSVVEGANGELFF.

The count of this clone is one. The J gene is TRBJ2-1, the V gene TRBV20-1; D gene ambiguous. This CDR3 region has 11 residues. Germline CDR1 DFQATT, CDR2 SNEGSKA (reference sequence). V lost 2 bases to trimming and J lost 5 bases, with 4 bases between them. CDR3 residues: CSARSDNEQFF. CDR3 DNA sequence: TGCAGTGCTAGATCCGACAATGAGCAGTTCTTC.

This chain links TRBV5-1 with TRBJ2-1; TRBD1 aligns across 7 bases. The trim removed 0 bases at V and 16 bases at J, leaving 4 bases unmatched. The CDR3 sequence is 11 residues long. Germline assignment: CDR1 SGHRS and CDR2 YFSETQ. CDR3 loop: CASSLEGAQFF. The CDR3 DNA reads TGCGCCAGCAGCTTGGAGGGGGCGCAATTCTTC.

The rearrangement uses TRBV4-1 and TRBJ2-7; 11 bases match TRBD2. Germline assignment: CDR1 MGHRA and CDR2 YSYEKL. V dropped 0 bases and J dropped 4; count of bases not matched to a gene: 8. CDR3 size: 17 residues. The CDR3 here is CASSQEPLAGAEYEQYF. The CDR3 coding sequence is TGCGCCAGCAGCCAAGAACCACTAGCGGGGGCTGAGTACGAGCAGTACTTC.

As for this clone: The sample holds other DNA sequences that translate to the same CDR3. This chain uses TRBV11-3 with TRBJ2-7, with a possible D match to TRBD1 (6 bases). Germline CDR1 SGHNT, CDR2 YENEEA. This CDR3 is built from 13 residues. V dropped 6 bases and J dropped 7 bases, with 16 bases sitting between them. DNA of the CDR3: TGTGCCAGCAGTCCTGGACAGACGAGGGAGCAGTACTTC. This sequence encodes CASSPGQTREQYF.

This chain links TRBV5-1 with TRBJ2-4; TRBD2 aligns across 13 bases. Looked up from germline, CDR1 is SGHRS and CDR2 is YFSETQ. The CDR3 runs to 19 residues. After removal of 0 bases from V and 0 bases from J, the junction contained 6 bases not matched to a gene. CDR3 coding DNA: TGCGCCAGCAGCTTGGGGGGACTAGCGGGAACCTCAGCCAAAAACATTCAGTACTTC. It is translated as CASSLGGLAGTSAKNIQYF.